The 29 T cell receptor beta chains given below trace back to one sample, sequenced in a study of a mutant IDH1 vaccine in newly diagnosed glioma. The table came from immunoSEQ multiplex PCR; TCRdb's copy has only in-frame clones and leaves some out. The sample yields over 50,000 clones, around 90% seen once. These receptors' antigens are unknown. Time point meaning: week 5, during vaccination. Each dose of the vaccine consisted of 300 ug of mutant IDH1 20-mer peptide, with topical imiquimod. Sequencing used PBMCs, obtained from a glioma patient whose treatment included an IDH1 peptide vaccine. Receptors originate from a middle-aged woman with glioma.

This clone occurred a few times. This chain links TRBV7-2 with TRBJ1-5; tentative D call: TRBD1 (5 bases). There are 16 residues in the CDR3. The ends were cut back, 1 base at V and 2 bases at J, with 12 bases in the middle. CDR1 and CDR2 (germline): SGHTA, FQGNSA. The CDR3 here is CASSLEGLGGNQPQHF. DNA for the CDR3: TGTGCCAGCAGCTTAGAGGGGTTGGGGGGCAATCAGCCCCAGCATTTT.

V and J are TRBV28 and TRBJ1-5, with D unresolved. In germline, CDR1 is MDHEN, CDR2 SYDVKM. Trimming pared 3 bases from V and 3 bases from J, leaving 9 bases between. The CDR3 has 14 residues. The CDR3 DNA reads TGTGCCAGCAGTTTGCCCAGGCACAATCAGCCCCAGCATTTT. It specifies CASSLPRHNQPQHF.

The chain uses TRBV5-1 and TRBJ1-2; D gene unclear. With 7 bases removed from V and 2 bases from J, the gap between germline ends came to 15 bases. The germline CDR1 and CDR2 sequences are SGHRS and YFSETQ. CDR3 length equals 14 residues. The chain's CDR3 is CASAFNDGNYGYTF. CDR3 in DNA: TGCGCCAGCGCCTTTAACGACGGGAACTATGGCTACACCTTC.

J is TRBJ2-7 and V is TRBV4-1; D uncertain. Trimming stripped 2 bases from V and 4 bases from J, with 9 bases between. Germline assignment: CDR1 MGHRA and CDR2 YSYEKL. This CDR3 spans 13 amino acids. CDR3 nucleotide sequence: TGCGCCAGCAGCCAACTCCCAGGTTACGAGCAGTACTTC. Its protein product is CASSQLPGYEQYF.

The chain links TRBV6-5 to TRBJ2-4, with D possibly TRBD1 on 6 matching bases. There are 14 residues in the CDR3. Germline V gene lookup returns CDR1 MNHEY and CDR2 SVGAGI. Trimming cost V 2 bases and J 8 bases, with 13 bases left between them. The CDR3 DNA follows: TGTGCCAGCAGTTACGAGGGGGAGAGGGACATTCAGTACTTC. Encoded protein: CASSYEGERDIQYF.

The V and J genes are TRBV5-1 and TRBJ2-1; 16 bases align to TRBD2. The ends lost 4 bases at V and 6 bases at J; junction bases unmatched: 7. CDR3 length equals 17 residues. The V gene's germline CDR1 is SGHRS and CDR2 YFSETQ. CDR3 amino acids: CASSTGTSGRGPNEQFF. As DNA, the CDR3 is TGCGCCAGCAGCACCGGGACTAGCGGGAGGGGCCCCAATGAGCAGTTCTTC.

This chain uses TRBV5-1 with TRBJ2-1, with D possibly being TRBD2 (6 bases). Germline V gene lookup returns CDR1 SGHRS and CDR2 YFSETQ. The CDR3 contains 15 residues. Trimming cost V 4 bases and J 8 bases, with 19 bases left between them. The CDR3 sequence: CASSTKRAERDEQFF. The CDR3 DNA is TGCGCCAGCAGCACCAAGCGGGCCGAGCGGGATGAGCAGTTCTTC.

This clone was seen once. This chain links TRBV6-5 with TRBJ2-7; 10 bases match TRBD2. The CDR3 loop spans 13 amino acids. Germline CDR1 reads MNHEY; CDR2 reads SVGAGI. Trimming at V came to 8 bases and at J to 12 bases, leaving 13 bases not matched to a gene. The CDR3 protein is CASEASGSNWVYF. The CDR3 DNA is TGTGCCAGCGAGGCTAGCGGGAGTAACTGGGTGTACTTC.

The V and J genes are TRBV5-5 and TRBJ2-7, with 8 bases identical to TRBD1. CDR1 SGHKS and CDR2 YYEKEE come from the germline V gene (reference sequence). With V trimmed by 4 bases and J by 3 bases, 9 bases remained unmatched. The CDR3 is 15 amino acids. For the CDR3, the DNA is TGTGCCAGCAGCGGGGTCCGGGACAGGAGCTACGAGCAGTACTTC. Amino acids: CASSGVRDRSYEQYF.

The chain employs TRBV19 and TRBJ1-5; no clear D. This CDR3 region has 15 residues. Per the germline V gene, CDR1 is LNHDA and CDR2 is SQIVND (reference sequence). Trimming cost V 5 bases and J 4 bases, with 15 bases left between them. CDR3 sequence (DNA): TGTGCCAGTAGTTTTGCGGGAGCCCGTAATCAGCCCCAGCATTTT. Its translation is CASSFAGARNQPQHF. The complete variable domain, with remaining parts taken from reference TRBV19 and TRBJ1-5, reads DGGITQSPKYLFRKEGQNVTLSCEQNLNHDAMYWYRQDPGQGLRLIYYSQIVNDFQKGDIAEGYSVSREKKESFPLTVTSAQKNPTAFYLCASSFAGARNQPQHFGDGTRLSIL.

J is TRBJ1-2 and V is TRBV30, with no clear D. This CDR3 is built from 13 residues. CDR1 is GTSNPN, CDR2 SVGIG, per germline (reference sequence). V shed 2 bases and J shed 1 base, with 8 bases lying between them. The CDR3 spells CAWSLGINYGYTF. The CDR3 nucleotides are TGTGCCTGGAGTCTCGGGATTAACTATGGCTACACCTTC.

V and J are TRBV21-1 and TRBJ2-2; the table names TRBD2, a call not compared with the DNA. TRBV21-1 is a pseudogene locus. The CDR3 length is 15 residues. The CDR3 coding sequence is TGTGCCAGCAGCACTCTAGCGGGGGGGACCGGGGAGCTGTTTTTT. As protein: CASSTLAGGTGELFF.

This clone was observed a few times. The CDR3 loop is CASGPPGPLNTEAFF. The CDR3 region has the DNA TGTGCTAGTGGCCCTCCGGGACCCCTTAACACTGAAGCTTTCTTT. This chain links TRBV12-5 with TRBJ1-1, with D possibly being TRBD1 (5 bases). CDR3 size: 15 residues. V lost 6 bases and J lost 2, with 16 bases in between. From germline, CDR1 is LGHNT and CDR2 FRNRAP.

This chain joins TRBV27 and TRBJ2-7, with TRBD2 identical over 13 bases. Germline V gene sequence: CDR1 MNHEY, CDR2 SMNVEV (reference sequence). CDR3 length: 15 residues. V shed 2 bases and J 6 bases; nucleotides not matched to a gene: 4. DNA of the CDR3: TGTGCCAGCAGTTTAAGGGGGACTAGCGGGACCGAGCAGTACTTC. This codes for CASSLRGTSGTEQYF.

This clone was seen only once. The chain employs TRBV2 and TRBJ1-5, with 10 bases identical to TRBD1. The V gene's germline CDR1 is SNHLY and CDR2 FYNNEI. The length of the CDR3 is 14 residues. V was clipped by 7 bases and J by 6 bases; unmatched bases: 6. Here the CDR3 DNA reads TGTGCCAGCAAGGGACAGGGGACTCCTCAGCCCCAGCATTTT. Its translation: CASKGQGTPQPQHF. The variable domain in full, with the rest retrieved from reference TRBV2 and TRBJ1-5, is EPEVTQTPSHQVTQMGQEVILRCVPISNHLYFYWYRQILGQKVEFLVSFYNNEISEKSEIFDDQFSVERPDGSNFTLKIRSTKLEDSAMYFCASKGQGTPQPQHFGDGTRLSIL.

This clone was observed once. The chain is built from TRBV5-1 and TRBJ1-1; D ambiguous. Germline values: CDR1 SGHRS, CDR2 YFSETQ. The CDR3 has 16 amino acids. Trimming shortened V by 4 bases and J by 3 bases, and 19 bases separated the two germline ends. The CDR3 DNA reads TGCGCCAGCAGCCTGCGGACTGAGATGAAAGACACTGAAGCTTTCTTT. Residues: CASSLRTEMKDTEAFF. The full variable domain, its missing parts supplied by reference TRBV5-1 and TRBJ1-1, is KAGVTQTPRYLIKTRGQQVTLSCSPISGHRSVSWYQQTPGQGLQFLFEYFSETQRNKGNFPGRFSGRQFSNSRSEMNVSTLELGDSALYLCASSLRTEMKDTEAFFGQGTRLTVV.

This clone was found a few times. The chain recombines TRBV4-1 with TRBJ1-4; 7 bases are a match to TRBD1. The CDR3 contains 17 residues. V trimming: 2 bases; J trimming: 3 bases; junction bases outside the gene matches: 9. Per the germline V gene, CDR1 is MGHRA and CDR2 is YSYEKL. Here the CDR3 DNA reads TGCGCCAGCAGCCAAATACTGTGGACAGGACCTAATGAAAAACTGTTTTTT. It encodes CASSQILWTGPNEKLFF.

The V gene is TRBV20-1, the J gene TRBJ2-4; D is unresolved. The CDR3 sequence is 11 residues long. In germline, CDR1 is DFQATT, CDR2 SNEGSKA (reference sequence). V was cut by 2 bases and J by 6 bases, with 5 bases left in between. The CDR3 region has the DNA TGCAGTGCTAGAAAGGGAAACATTCAGTACTTC. Its protein is CSARKGNIQYF.

The chain joins TRBV23-1 to TRBJ2-3; D is unclear. TRBV23-1 counts as an open reading frame of uncertain function. Deletions cut 8 bases from V and 2 bases from J, with 5 bases between. The CDR3 totals 11 residues. CDR3 in amino acids: CASGNTDTQYF. The CDR3 DNA reads as TGCGCCAGCGGAAACACAGATACGCAGTATTTT.

V and J are TRBV6-6 and TRBJ2-5, with 8 bases aligning to TRBD2. The length of the CDR3 is 15 residues. Germline trimming cut 2 bases from V and 8 bases from J; bases unmatched to any gene: 10. CDR1 and CDR2 (germline): MNHNY, SVGAGI (reference sequence). As DNA, the CDR3 is TGTGCCAGCAGTTACCAAGCGGGGGTGGTAGTTACCCAGTACTTC. Protein product: CASSYQAGVVVTQYF.

The CDR3: CASSLRQGRTYGYTF. The CDR3 nucleotides read TGTGCCAGCAGCCTCCGACAGGGAAGAACATATGGCTACACCTTC. V and J are TRBV7-9 and TRBJ1-2, with TRBD1 matching over 7 bases. V lost 5 bases, J lost 5 bases, and 11 bases stayed unmatched. Germline values: CDR1 SEHNR, CDR2 FQNEAQ (reference sequence). The CDR3 consists of 15 residues.

V is TRBV4-2 and J is TRBJ2-5, with 11 bases that match TRBD2. The germline V gene has CDR1 LGHNA and CDR2 YNFKEQ. This CDR3 has 17 residues. Trimming took 3 bases from V and 1 from J; bases not matched to a gene: 7. As DNA, the CDR3 is TGTGCCAGCAGCCAGGCTACACTAGCGGGGGCCCAAGAGACCCAGTACTTC. Translating it yields CASSQATLAGAQETQYF.

CDR3 amino acids: CASSLAATSGGTSTDTQYF. CDR3 DNA sequence: TGCGCCAGCAGCTTGGCCGCTACTAGCGGAGGTACTAGCACAGATACGCAGTATTTT. This sequence joins TRBV5-1 and TRBJ2-3, with 8 bases matching TRBD2. V gave up 0 bases and J gave up 0 bases; unmatched junction bases: 12. CDR1 and CDR2 from the germline V gene are SGHRS and YFSETQ. This CDR3 region has 19 residues.

The rearrangement uses TRBV2 and TRBJ2-5; 11 bases agree with TRBD2. The CDR3 contains 16 residues. CDR1 SNHLY and CDR2 FYNNEI come from the germline V gene. V shed 8 bases and J 4 bases; nucleotides not matched to a gene: 12. CDR3 region: CASGGASGRSPETQYF. The CDR3 nucleotides read TGTGCCAGCGGGGGGGCTAGCGGGAGGTCCCCAGAGACCCAGTACTTC.

The chain is built from TRBV19 and TRBJ2-7; the D gene could be TRBD1 or TRBD2 (5 bases each). CDR3 length: 13 residues. Looked up from germline, CDR1 is LNHDA and CDR2 is SQIVND (reference sequence). V was clipped by 3 bases and J by 2 bases, with 8 bases between them. CDR3 protein: CASSIGTPYEQYF. The CDR3 DNA reads TGTGCCAGTAGTATCGGGACGCCCTACGAGCAGTACTTC.

J is TRBJ1-3 and V is TRBV9; TRBD1 matches 7 bases. With V trimmed by 0 bases and J by 2 bases, 2 bases remained unmatched. The CDR3 has 15 amino acids. Germline CDR1 and CDR2: SGDLS and YYNGEE. CDR3 in amino acids: CASSVGGQTGNTIYF. In DNA, the CDR3 is TGTGCCAGCAGCGTAGGGGGACAGACTGGAAACACCATATATTTT.

This chain joins TRBV28 and TRBJ2-7; 10 positions agree with TRBD2. CDR3 length: 13 amino acids. Germline V CDR1 and CDR2: MDHEN, SYDVKM. Trimming cost V 4 bases and J 3 bases; bases outside gene matches: 0. The CDR3 region is CASSSSGSYEQYF. The CDR3 DNA is TGTGCCAGCAGTTCTAGCGGGAGCTACGAGCAGTACTTC. The full variable domain, completed using reference TRBV28 and TRBJ2-7, is DVKVTQSSRYLVKRTGEKVFLECVQDMDHENMFWYRQDPGLGLRLIYFSYDVKMKEKGDIPEGYSVSREKKERFSLILESASTNQTSMYLCASSSSGSYEQYFGPGTRLTVT.

This clone came up once. CDR3 coding DNA: TGCGCCAGCAGTGACCGCAGCCATTCGGTCTATGGCTACACCTTC. This gives the protein CASSDRSHSVYGYTF. The chain joins TRBV10-2 to TRBJ1-2; D gene uncertain. CDR1 is WSHSY, CDR2 SAAADI, per germline. The CDR3 spans 15 residues. The V and J ends lost 3 bases and 4 bases respectively, with 15 bases between them.

Only one count was recorded for this clone. This rearrangement joins TRBV7-2 to TRBJ2-7; TRBD1 aligns across 7 bases. The junction had 6 bases not matched to a gene; V was cut back by 5 bases and J by 2 bases. CDR1 and CDR2 from the germline V gene are SGHTA and FQGNSA. The CDR3 runs to 14 residues. In DNA, the CDR3 is TGTGCCAGCAGCGTAGGACAGGAACCCTACGAGCAGTACTTC. Translated: CASSVGQEPYEQYF. Full variable domain (missing parts from reference TRBV7-2 and TRBJ2-7): GAGVSQSPSNKVTEKGKDVELRCDPISGHTALYWYRQSLGQGLEFLIYFQGNSAPDKSGLPSDRFSAERTGGSVSTLTIQRTQQEDSAVYLCASSVGQEPYEQYFGPGTRLTVT.